This T cell receptor beta chain comes out of a study of blood T cell repertoires in COVID-19. Study context: Collection of acute and convalescent COVID-19 samples took place in the United States, Italy and Spain. T cells, B-cell-depleted T cells, or PBMCs provided the cDNA or gDNA that served as material.

From germline, CDR1 is LGHNA and CDR2 YNFKEQ. The CDR3 is 15 amino acids. V lost 1 base, J lost 5 bases, and 12 bases lay in between. Followed over time, Seattle patients had been enrolled while infection was active. Original processing methods: Reference gene primer amplification in the assay estimated nucleated cell counts. Produced via immunoSEQ multiplex PCR; TCRdb's table is partial and in-frame only. That table gives V, J and clone size, and the DNA gave D and trimming. This table has around 180,000 clones, approximately 80% appearing once. The chain couples TRBV4-2 to TRBJ1-5; possible D gene TRBD1, 5 bases. Sequencing used peripheral blood. This TCR was recovered from an elderly woman with COVID-19, enrolled during active disease. This chain's CDR3 is CASSQGGGVDQPQHF. CDR3 DNA sequence: TGTGCCAGCAGCCAAGGTGGGGGGGTAGATCAGCCCCAGCATTTT.